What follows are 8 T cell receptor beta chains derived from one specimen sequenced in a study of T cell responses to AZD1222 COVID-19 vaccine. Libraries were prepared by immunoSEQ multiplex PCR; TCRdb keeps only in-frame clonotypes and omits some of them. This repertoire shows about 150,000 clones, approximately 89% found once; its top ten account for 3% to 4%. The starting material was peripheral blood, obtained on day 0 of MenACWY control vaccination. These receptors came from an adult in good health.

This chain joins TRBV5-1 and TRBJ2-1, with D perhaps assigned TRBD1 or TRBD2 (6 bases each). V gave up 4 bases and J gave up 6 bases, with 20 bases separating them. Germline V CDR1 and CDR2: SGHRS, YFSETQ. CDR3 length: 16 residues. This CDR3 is CASSKGEAGPFNEQFF. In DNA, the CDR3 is TGCGCCAGCAGCAAGGGGGAGGCGGGACCTTTCAATGAGCAGTTCTTC. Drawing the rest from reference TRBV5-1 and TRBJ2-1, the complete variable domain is KAGVTQTPRYLIKTRGQQVTLSCSPISGHRSVSWYQQTPGQGLQFLFEYFSETQRNKGNFPGRFSGRQFSNSRSEMNVSTLELGDSALYLCASSKGEAGPFNEQFFGPGTRLTVL.

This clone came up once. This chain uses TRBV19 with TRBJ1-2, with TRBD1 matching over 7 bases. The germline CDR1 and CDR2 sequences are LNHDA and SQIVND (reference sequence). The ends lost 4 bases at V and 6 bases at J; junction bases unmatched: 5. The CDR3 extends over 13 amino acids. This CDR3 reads CASSRQTGNGYTF. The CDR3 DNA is TGTGCCAGTAGTAGACAGACAGGGAATGGCTACACCTTC.

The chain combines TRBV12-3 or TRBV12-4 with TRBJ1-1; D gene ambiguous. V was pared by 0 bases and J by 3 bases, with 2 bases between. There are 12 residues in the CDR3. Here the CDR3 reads CASSLAYTEAFF. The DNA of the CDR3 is TGTGCCAGCAGTTTAGCGTACACTGAAGCTTTCTTT.

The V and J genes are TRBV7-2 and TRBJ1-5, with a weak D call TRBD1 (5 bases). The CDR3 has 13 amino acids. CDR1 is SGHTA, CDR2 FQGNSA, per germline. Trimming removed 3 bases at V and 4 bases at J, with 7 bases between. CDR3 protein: CASSFGGNQPQHF. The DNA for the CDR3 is TGTGCCAGCAGCTTTGGGGGAAATCAGCCCCAGCATTTT. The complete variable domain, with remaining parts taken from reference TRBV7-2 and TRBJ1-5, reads GAGVSQSPSNKVTEKGKDVELRCDPISGHTALYWYRQSLGQGLEFLIYFQGNSAPDKSGLPSDRFSAERTGGSVSTLTIQRTQQEDSAVYLCASSFGGNQPQHFGDGTRLSIL.

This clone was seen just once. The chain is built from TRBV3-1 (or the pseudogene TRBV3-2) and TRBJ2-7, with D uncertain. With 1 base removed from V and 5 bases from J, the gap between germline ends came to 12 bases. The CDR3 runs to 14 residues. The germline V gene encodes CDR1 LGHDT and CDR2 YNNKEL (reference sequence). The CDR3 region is CASSQVQPSNEQYF. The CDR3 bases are TGTGCCAGCAGCCAAGTACAGCCCTCAAACGAGCAGTACTTC.

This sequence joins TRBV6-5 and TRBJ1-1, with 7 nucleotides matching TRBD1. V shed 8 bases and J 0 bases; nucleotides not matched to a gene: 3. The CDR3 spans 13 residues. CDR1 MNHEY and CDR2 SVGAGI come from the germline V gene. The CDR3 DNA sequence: TGTGCCAGCCGAACAGGGGTGAACACTGAAGCTTTCTTT. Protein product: CASRTGVNTEAFF.

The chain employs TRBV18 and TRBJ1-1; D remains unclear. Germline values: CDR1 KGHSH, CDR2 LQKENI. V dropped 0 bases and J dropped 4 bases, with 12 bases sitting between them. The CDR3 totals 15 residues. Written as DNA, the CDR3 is TGTGCCAGCTCACCACCGGGTCTACAGCTCACTGAAGCTTTCTTT. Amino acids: CASSPPGLQLTEAFF.

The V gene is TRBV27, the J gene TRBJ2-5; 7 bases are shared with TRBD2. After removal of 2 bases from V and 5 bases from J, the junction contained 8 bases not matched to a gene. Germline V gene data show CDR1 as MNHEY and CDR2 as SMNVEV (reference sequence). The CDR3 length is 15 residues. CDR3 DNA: TGTGCCAGCAGTTTAGCAGACCCCGGGAGGGAGACCCAGTACTTC. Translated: CASSLADPGRETQYF.